The rows below give T cell receptor beta chains drawn from one sample of a study of shared clonotypes between healthy human individuals. Data came from immunoSEQ multiplex PCR; TCRdb stores just in-frame clones and leaves some out. The data show under 650,000 clones, about 95% seen once. Material for sequencing was naive CD4+ T cells sorted from blood. The receptors stem from a woman younger than 45 in good health. CDR3s include the opening cysteine and the closing phenylalanine or tryptophan. The order of the fields is CDR3 length, D gene, V gene, clone size, J gene, CDR3 DNA, CDR3 protein. D genes are given only for firm matches. Some rows mark clone size as missing; the rest say once, few, many or name a class of expanded clone.

>12|NA|TRBV7-9|NA|TRBJ1-1
TGTGCCAGCAGCTTGCCTCAGGGTGAAGCTTTCTTT
CASSLPQGEAFF
>13|NA|TRBV30|NA|TRBJ2-5
TGTGCCTTTACCCGTGGGTCAGGAGAGACCCAGTACTTC
CAFTRGSGETQYF
>15|NA|TRBV5-1|NA|TRBJ1-5
TGCGCCAGCAGCTTGGTTAGTGGGGCGAATCAGCCCCAGCATTTT
CASSLVSGANQPQHF
>14|TRBD2|TRBV5-1|NA|TRBJ2-2
TGCGCCAGCAGCTGGGGGACTAGCAGCGGGGAGCTGTTTTTT
CASSWGTSSGELFF
>15|NA|TRBV27|NA|TRBJ2-2
TGTGCCAGCAGTTTAAGGTCCGTGACTCACGGGGAGCTGTTTTTT
CASSLRSVTHGELFF
>16|NA|TRBV28|NA|TRBJ2-1
TGTGCCAGCAGTACCCGGACTTTCTTTCCCTACAATGAGCAGTTCTTC
CASSTRTFFPYNEQFF
>15|NA|TRBV6-1|NA|TRBJ1-1
TGTGCCAGCAGTAATCCTCTGACGGGTACCTCTGAAGCTTTCTTT
CASSNPLTGTSEAFF
>12|TRBD1|TRBV10-3|NA|TRBJ2-7
TGTGCCACACGGGACAGGAGTTACGAGCAGTACTTC
CATRDRSYEQYF
>19|TRBD2|TRBV4-2|NA|TRBJ2-1
TGTGCCAGCAGCCAAGGCGGGGGGTTAGCGGGACGGATCTACAATGAGCAGTTCTTC
CASSQGGGLAGRIYNEQFF
>15|TRBD1|TRBV6-1|NA|TRBJ1-5
TGTGCCAGCAGTGACAATAGGGGGCCTAATCAGCCCCAGCATTTT
CASSDNRGPNQPQHF
>17|NA|TRBV28|NA|TRBJ2-5
TGTGCCAGCAGTTCCCCAGGGACTCCTCGCCACCAAGAGACCCAGTACTTC
CASSSPGTPRHQETQYF
>15|TRBD2|TRBV11-2|NA|TRBJ2-7
TGTGCCAGCAGCTTAAGGACTAGCGGGAACTACGAGCAGTACTTC
CASSLRTSGNYEQYF
>17|TRBD2|TRBV5-1|NA|TRBJ2-1
TGCGCCAGCAGCTCATCTAGCGGGAGGAACTCCTACAATGAGCAGTTCTTC
CASSSSSGRNSYNEQFF
>14|NA|TRBV2|NA|TRBJ2-5
TGTGCCAGCAGCGAAAATGAGGGTCAAGAGACCCAGTACTTC
CASSENEGQETQYF
>16|NA|TRBV9|NA|TRBJ2-1
TGTGCCAGCAGCGTAGGGCAGGGCGGTTCATACAATGAGCAGTTCTTC
CASSVGQGGSYNEQFF
>13|TRBD1|TRBV28|NA|TRBJ2-7
TGTGCCAGCATTGGGACAGTTAACTACGAGCAGTACTTC
CASIGTVNYEQYF
>14|TRBD1|TRBV4-2|NA|TRBJ1-1
TGTGCCAGCAGCCAGGTTAGACAGGGGACTGAAGCTTTCTTT
CASSQVRQGTEAFF
>16|NA|TRBV1|NA|TRBJ2-7
TGCACCAGCAGCCAATACGGGTGGGGCAGTAGTTACGAGCAGTACTTC
CTSSQYGWGSSYEQYF
>14|NA|TRBV5-4|NA|TRBJ1-2
TGTGCCAGCAGCTTGGCCGGACAGAACTATGGCTACACCTTC
CASSLAGQNYGYTF
>16|NA|TRBV18|NA|TRBJ2-5
TGTGCCAGCTCACCATTCGGGGAAAGTCAGGGAGAGACCCAGTACTTC
CASSPFGESQGETQYF
>13|NA|TRBV29-1|NA|TRBJ2-3
TGCAGCGTTCAAACTACCGTCACAGATACGCAGTATTTT
CSVQTTVTDTQYF
>16|NA|TRBV9|NA|TRBJ2-1
TGTGCCAGCAGCGCCCTAAGTCTGGTAGCCAACAATGAGCAGTTCTTC
CASSALSLVANNEQFF
>14|TRBD2|TRBV5-1|NA|TRBJ2-7
TGCGCCAGCAGCTTCACGGGAGGTGGCTACGAGCAGTACTTC
CASSFTGGGYEQYF
>11|NA|TRBV4-2|NA|TRBJ1-1
TGTGCCAGTACAGGGAACACTGAAGCTTTCTTT
CASTGNTEAFF
>14|NA|TRBV6-1|NA|TRBJ2-7
TGTGCCAGCAAAGGGTGGGCTAGCTCCTACGAGCAGTACTTC
CASKGWASSYEQYF
>14|NA|TRBV19|NA|TRBJ2-3
TGTGCCAGTAGTACCAGGGTCGTCACAGATACGCAGTATTTT
CASSTRVVTDTQYF
>12|TRBD2|TRBV2|NA|TRBJ2-5
TGTGCCAGCGGCGGGAGCGGAGAGACCCAGTACTTC
CASGGSGETQYF
>18|TRBD1|TRBV5-1|NA|TRBJ2-7
TGCGCCAGCAGCTTGTCCGGACAGGGGAGCTTCGACTCCTACGAGCAGTACTTC
CASSLSGQGSFDSYEQYF
>16|NA|TRBV18|NA|TRBJ2-4
TGTGCCAGCTCACCTTCGAACCCGGGGCCCGAAAACATTCAGTACTTC
CASSPSNPGPENIQYF
>16|TRBD1|TRBV15|NA|TRBJ2-7
TGTGCCACCAGCAGAAGACCGGGACAGGGGGCCAACGAGCAGTACTTC
CATSRRPGQGANEQYF
>16|TRBD2|TRBV5-1|NA|TRBJ2-1
TGCGCCAGCAGCTTGGCCGGACTAGCGGGGGGAGATCGACAGTTCTTC
CASSLAGLAGGDRQFF
>15|NA|TRBV7-9|NA|TRBJ1-3
TGTGCCAGCAGCCTTCGGGGGGGTGCCGGAAACACCATATATTTT
CASSLRGGAGNTIYF
>11|NA|TRBV20-1|NA|TRBJ1-1
TGCAGTGCCCACCTGGCGCCGGAAGCTTTCTTT
CSAHLAPEAFF
>13|NA|TRBV4-1|NA|TRBJ1-6
TGCGCCAGCAGCCAACCAGATAATTCACCCCTCCACTTT
CASSQPDNSPLHF
>15|TRBD1|TRBV28|NA|TRBJ2-7
TGTGCCAGCAGTCTACCGGGACAGGGGGCTTACGAGCAGTACTTC
CASSLPGQGAYEQYF
>15|NA|TRBV7-9|NA|TRBJ2-5
TGTGCCAGCAGCTTAGCGCAGGGCCACCAAGAGACCCAGTACTTC
CASSLAQGHQETQYF
>13|NA|TRBV6-1|NA|TRBJ1-2
TGTGCCAGCAGTACCCGGGACGGTGGGACCTACACCTTC
CASSTRDGGTYTF
>16|NA|TRBV6-5|once|TRBJ2-7
TGTGCCAGCAGTTACTCCTACAGCTTAGGGGCCTACGAGCAGTACTTC
CASSYSYSLGAYEQYF
>14|NA|TRBV7-2|NA|TRBJ2-5
TGTGCCAGCAGCTTAGCAAGGGTCCAAGAGACCCAGTACTTC
CASSLARVQETQYF